This T cell receptor (beta chain) was documented in a study of cytomegalovirus exposure and HLA in healthy donors (dated by TCRdb to about 2017). Describing the broader study: In an earlier analysis of roughly 590 of the donors, under 300 Gb of sequence data and 90 million to 130 million unique TCR beta sequences from about 179 million T cells were reported. An early release covering about 600 HLA-typed donors comprised about 300 gigabases of sequencing data and about 90 million unique TCR sequences. In addition to the first cohort of roughly 670 subjects, a separate validation cohort of 120 different subjects was used. A later analysis re-examined previously published TCR beta repertoires from just over 650 donors and added high-resolution HLA genotyping to investigate patterns of TCR occurrence. Of the approximately 400 genotyped donors, about 84% fell in the genetic ancestry cluster associated with self-reported Caucasian donors. Rather than drawing on any new phenotypic data, the later analysis identified candidate immune exposures from TCR beta sequences and the way those sequences occurred across donors. The study profiled the T cell repertoires of 500 to 800 subjects by immunosequencing and related them to cytomegalovirus serostatus. Class I and class II HLA loci were covered by the typing at four-digit resolution. An earlier analysis of roughly 580 of the donors used high-throughput TCR beta sequencing to judge whether each TCR beta V gene segment behaved as functional or pseudogenic. Across approximately 420 genotyped donors of the cohort, an average of roughly 250,000 unique TCR beta nucleotide sequences per donor were sequenced, and 15% to 20% of those sequences were non-productive. About 5 DR-DQ haplotypes were handled as single units for association and clustering, since linkage in the cohort was strong. Genome-wide SNP genotypes for about 55% of the 666 donors were used in a later genetic analysis, which treated that subset as a discovery cohort. Typing coverage varied by locus: roughly 620-640 donors for A, B, C, DRB1 and DQB1; roughly 560 for DQA1; some 610 for DPA1; approximately 470 for DPB1. All discovery cohort repertoires had been generated on a single sequencing platform. Donor age, sex, ethnicity and CMV serostatus were compiled together with the repertoire data. The aim of the study was to test whether cataloging public T cell receptors could identify signatures of past pathogen exposure. To predict cytomegalovirus infection status, the study combined high-throughput TCR immunosequencing, statistical association of individual TCRs with disease status, and machine learning.

The cohort consisted of some 670 healthy bone marrow donors. At the time of sampling, all cohort members were nominally healthy, though unrecorded immune exposures were likely present. The donor tested CMV seropositive and was one of the 289 seropositive cohort members. Each donor provided a peripheral blood sample, and peripheral blood mononuclear cells were used for TCR beta sequencing. Genomic DNA extraction from the blood cell samples was performed with the Qiagen DNeasy Blood Extraction Kit. The library was obtained by the immunoSEQ multiplex PCR assay. For the multiplex PCR, a mixture combining 60 forward primers for TCR Vbeta segments and 13 reverse primers for TCR Jbeta segments was used. The CDR3 region of rearranged TCR beta genes was amplified from genomic DNA with a multiplex PCR assay. On the Illumina HiSeq System, the amplified TCR beta libraries were sequenced as 87-base-pair reads. Per the original workflow: A later analysis tallied approximately 87 million unique TCR beta chains across the 666 repertoires, and approximately 9.9 million of those chains were shared by two or more donors. Raw reads were error-corrected and collapsed into unique sequences by a nearest-neighbor algorithm in which closely related sequences were merged to remove PCR and sequencing errors. Alignment of CDR3 sequences to IMGT reference sequences was used to assign V, D and J gene segments. For a sequence to be retained, at least a six-nucleotide match to both a V gene segment and a J gene segment was required. Rearrangements were called productive when the CDR3 lacked stop codons and stayed in frame with V and J; all others were non-productive. CDR3 was defined by IMGT convention, running from the second conserved V-encoded cysteine to the conserved J-encoded phenylalanine. The earlier analysis of about 610 of the donors excluded any sequence lacking an unambiguous match to a single V gene segment. An earlier analysis of 587 of the donors classified V segments as functional when productive rearrangements were above 56.7% and as segregating when the standard deviation between donors was above 5%. A statistical classification framework was built for diagnosing cytomegalovirus status from the catalog of TCR beta chain sequences. A later analysis assigned V and J genes by comparing TCR nucleotide sequences with IMGT/GENE-DB human TR gene sequences. Using the TCRdist pipeline, a later analysis assigned CDR3 sequences along with most-parsimonious VDJ recombination scenarios. In a later analysis, each TCR beta chain was defined by its CDR3 amino acid sequence together with its V-gene family, and reads without a unique V-gene family were excluded. In a later analysis, fewer than 650 highly shared, low-generation-probability nucleotide sequences were removed to address suspected cross-contamination and a sequencing artifact. For each public chain, a later analysis derived a clonal expansion index from normalized ranks of inferred template counts within each repertoire. In a later analysis, generation probabilities were computed using a VDJ recombination model fitted to out-of-frame rearrangements, and the results were checked against IGoR. Hypergeometric tests were used in a later analysis to score TCR-TCR, TCR-HLA and TCR-CMV co-occurrence, with a repertoire-size bias correction applied to the TCR pairs. False discovery rates were estimated in a later analysis by permuting HLA or CMV assignments 20 times. A later analysis grouped co-occurring TCRs with DBSCAN, adding TCRdist sequence similarity when clustering within HLA-allele-positive subsets. For co-occurrence clustering, repertoires with fewer than 30,000 or more than 120,000 public chains were excluded, along with roughly 5 repertoires with anomalous nucleotide sharing. TCRdb mirrors the immuneACCESS table, restricted to in-frame sequences. Some clones are absent from its copies; in checked studies, under half trace to an unresolved V gene, and the reason for the others is unknown. The DNA was the basis for D and trimming; V, J and clone size are from that table. A total of more than 80,000 clones appear in this sample, 65% to 80% of them only once. The leading ten clones occupy 2.5% to 3% of the sample.

Here is what the overall study found, with its caveats: A further reported finding was that TCR beta sequences accurately predicted the HLA-A and HLA-B alleles for most subjects in the first cohort. In both the original and validation cohorts, the classifier was reported to diagnose cytomegalovirus status with high specificity and sensitivity. HLA typing was unavailable for some donors at each locus, so association tests used only the typed subset. A group of highly shared sequence variants was considered likely to be a technical artifact of the sequencing pipeline. Because counts were too low, about 15 rarely observed V segments, including chromosome 9 orphons, were left out of the earlier analysis of approximately 500 of the donors. Most TCR sequences were seen in very few donors, while some public TCRs were found in many individuals. A total of fewer than 200 TCR beta chains were listed by the study as associated with cytomegalovirus. A later genetic analysis reported fewer N-insertions in productive TCRs among donors in an Asian-associated ancestry cluster than the roughly 690-donor mean. A later analysis found that most CMV-associated TCR beta chains appeared HLA-restricted, with HLA associations seemingly driven largely by CMV exposure. The authors suggested that the approach could potentially be generalized to other disease states and immunological phenotypes. In vitro tests confirmed that a few of the cytomegalovirus-associated TCR beta chains recognize cytomegalovirus antigens. At a false discovery rate of 0.05, a later analysis linked roughly 17,000 TCR beta sequences to specific HLA alleles. Assigning TCR associations to individual alleles was difficult when HLA alleles, especially DR and DQ, strongly co-occurred. Compared with equally common non-associated chains, HLA-associated TCR beta chains in a later analysis were more clonally expanded and had lower generation probabilities. V-gene and J-gene trimming of TCR beta chains was associated with a missense DCLRE1C variant in a later genetic analysis, and the association was replicated in an independent cohort. In an earlier analysis of roughly 500 of the donors, most TCR beta V segments appeared in productive rearrangements about 87% or about 30% of the time, broadly matching IMGT annotations. According to a later analysis, parvovirus B19, influenza, CMV and Epstein-Barr virus appeared linked to several top co-occurrence clusters. Some IMGT-functional V segments, including TRBV6-2 and TRBV6-3, could not be told apart with the 87-base-pair reads, so those segments were excluded. In a later analysis, TCR association rates were found to vary across HLA loci, with the most associated TCRs seen for DRB1 alleles and the fewest for HLA-C alleles. Immune exposure information for the cohort was limited to CMV serostatus. Correlated functional status among segregating V segments might reflect linkage disequilibrium, but an unknown experimental factor could not be ruled out. The cohort was sequenced for TCR beta chains only, and without alpha or paired-chain data the features that could be detected were limited. Presence/absence analyses assumed roughly uniform sequencing depth across donors, an assumption that may not hold.

For this clone: Its target antigen remains unknown. Qualities for individual bases were not recorded, and no much larger clone is one base off.

V loses 5 bases, J loses 6 bases, and the germline ends lie 8 bases apart. The germline V gene (reference sequence) yields SEHNR for CDR1 and FQNEAQ for CDR2. From the cysteine through the phenylalanine, the CDR3 covers 12 amino acids. The only DNA kept is the CDR3, 36 bases in frame from the first base. This sequence uses TRBV7-9 and TRBJ1-5, with the D gene uncertain. Sequenced sample: PBMCs. The receptor's source is a male donor in good health and CMV-seropositive. At the DNA level, the sequence is TGTGCCAGCAGCCCGTCCGGTCAGCCCCAGCATTTT. It translates as CASSPSGQPQHF.